The clone carrying this T cell receptor beta chain was counted once. The antigen remains unidentified. At collection, donors were nominally healthy, but unrecorded immune exposures were probable. The data derive from a study of cytomegalovirus exposure and HLA in healthy donors. The study's findings and limits: Presence/absence analyses assumed roughly uniform sequencing depth across donors.

A multiplex PCR was run with 60 Vbeta primers and 13 Jbeta primers. This table comes from immunoSEQ multiplex PCR, and its TCRdb copy is limited to in-frame clones, with some not included. The sample has fewer than 200,000 clones; less than 85% are singletons. CDR1 and CDR2 (germline): SGHVS, FQNEAQ. CDR3 length: 14 residues. Trimming removed 6 bases from V and 8 bases from J; junction bases left unmatched: 10. This chain links TRBV7-8 with TRBJ2-4, with 7 bases fitting TRBD1. The sample consisted of PBMCs. This TCR came from a male donor in good health and CMV-seronegative. The chain's CDR3 is CASSVRQGRDIQYF. CDR3 coding DNA: TGTGCCAGCAGTGTAAGACAGGGTAGGGACATTCAGTACTTC.